This T cell receptor (beta chain) is from a study of patients and donors after allogeneic stem cell transplantation. CDR3 size: 17 residues. The V and J ends lost 7 bases and 0 bases respectively, with 19 bases between them. Germline values: CDR1 SNHLY, CDR2 FYNNEI. The table lists this clonotype with a few counts. MiXCR, applied by TCRdb to the RT-PCR reads, yields one record per CDR3 protein. The table lists roughly 230,000 distinct CDR3 sequences, approximately 14% of them singletons, with around 10% in the top ten. The chain is built from TRBV2 and TRBJ2-1; D is possibly TRBD1 or TRBD2 (6 bases each). The material sequenced was blood, either unsorted or a sorted T cell fraction (not recorded which). The clonotype originates from a human donor who was either an allogeneic HSCT recipient or a stem cell or donor lymphocyte infusion donor (not recorded which). It is not recorded whose cells these are; they may come from a transplant donor. The CDR3 protein is CASIQGGGGSSYNEQFF. Written as DNA, the CDR3 is TGTGCCAGCATTCAAGGTGGAGGGGGAAGCTCCTACAATGAGCAGTTCTTC.